Following are 8 T cell receptor beta chains from one sample sequenced in a study of cytomegalovirus exposure and HLA in healthy donors (dated by TCRdb to 2016 to 2017). Receptor amplification or capture employed the immunoSEQ multiplex PCR assay. For the multiplex PCR, a mixture combining 60 forward primers for TCR Vbeta segments and 13 reverse primers for TCR Jbeta segments was used. The clones in this table, taken by TCRdb from immuneACCESS, are in-frame only. Not every clone is retained; where verified, under half of the shortfall comes from an unresolved V gene, and the cause of the rest is unknown. In all, the sample holds under 150,000 clones, and 80% of those were seen once. The ten largest clones capture around 3.6% of the sample. Sample: PBMCs. Receptors were obtained from a woman aged 40 to 49 in good health and CMV-seronegative.

The chain uses TRBV11-1 and TRBJ1-1, with D perhaps TRBD1 (6 bases). V lost 5 bases to trimming and J lost 6 bases, with 13 bases between them. This CDR3 contains 13 residues. Germline assignment: CDR1 SGHAT and CDR2 FQDESV (reference sequence). The CDR3 DNA reads as TGTGCCAGCAGCCCAGGACAGCCGGCTGAAGCTTTCTTT. This gives the protein CASSPGQPAEAFF. The variable domain in full, with the rest retrieved from reference TRBV11-1 and TRBJ1-1, is EAEVAQSPRYKITEKSQAVAFWCDPISGHATLYWYRQILGQGPELLVQFQDESVVDDSQLPKDRFSAERLKGVDSTLKIQPAELGDSAMYLCASSPGQPAEAFFGQGTRLTVV.

The V call is TRBV13, the J call TRBJ2-5; D is ambiguous. V lost 0 bases and J lost 5, with 13 bases in between. The CDR3 is 15 amino acids. Germline CDR1 is PRHDT and CDR2 is FYEKMQ (reference sequence). The CDR3 reads CASSLGFRVGETQYF. The DNA for the CDR3 is TGTGCCAGCAGCTTAGGCTTTCGGGTCGGGGAGACCCAGTACTTC.

This clone was observed once. This rearrangement joins TRBV5-1 to TRBJ2-5; 7 positions agree with TRBD1. V shed 3 bases and J 0 bases; nucleotides not matched to a gene: 2. The CDR3 sequence is 14 residues long. CDR1 is SGHRS, CDR2 YFSETQ, per germline. The CDR3 sequence is CASSSTGNQETQYF. The CDR3 DNA follows: TGCGCCAGCAGCTCGACAGGGAACCAAGAGACCCAGTACTTC.

The genes are TRBV29-1 and TRBJ1-4; D is perhaps TRBD1 (5 bases). From germline, CDR1 is SQVTM and CDR2 ANQGSEA. V was shortened by 1 base and J by 8 bases, with 11 bases between the two germline ends. There are 13 residues in the CDR3. The CDR3 spells CSVEVDTPEKLFF. DNA of the CDR3: TGCAGCGTTGAAGTGGACACCCCCGAAAAACTGTTTTTT.

The chain is built from TRBV7-2 and TRBJ1-2, with D possibly being TRBD1 (6 bases). CDR1 is SGHTA and CDR2 is FQGNSA in the germline V gene. V gave up 1 base and J gave up 4 bases, with 13 bases separating them. This CDR3 region has 15 residues. CDR3 coding DNA: TGTGCCAGCAGCTTAGATCAGGGGCGAGGCTATGGCTACACCTTC. Its translation: CASSLDQGRGYGYTF.

The J gene is TRBJ1-2, the V gene TRBV9; 7 bases are a match to TRBD1. This CDR3 comprises 17 residues. Germline V gene sequence: CDR1 SGDLS, CDR2 YYNGEE. V dropped 3 bases and J dropped 0; count of bases not matched to a gene: 11. CDR3 region: CASSGIQWGQPNYGYTF. The CDR3 coding sequence is TGTGCCAGCAGCGGTATACAGTGGGGACAGCCTAACTATGGCTACACCTTC.

In its sample, this clone was seen a few times. The chain combines TRBV4-2 with TRBJ1-6; D might be TRBD1 (6 bases). CDR3 length: 15 residues. V was pared by 0 bases and J by 7 bases, with 10 bases between. CDR1 and CDR2 (germline): LGHNA, YNFKEQ. The CDR3 is CASSQDPTGNSPLHF. CDR3 DNA sequence: TGTGCCAGCAGCCAAGATCCCACAGGGAATTCACCCCTCCACTTT.

The table lists this clone with a few counts. The rearrangement joins TRBV18 to TRBJ1-2, with D possibly being TRBD1 (6 bases). The CDR3 runs 14 residues. V lost 3 bases and J lost 3, with 11 bases in between. Germline V CDR1 and CDR2: KGHSH, LQKENI. CDR3 region: CASSPSDSHYGYTF. CDR3 DNA: TGTGCCAGCTCACCTTCGGACAGTCACTATGGCTACACCTTC.